This entry lists 11 T cell receptor beta chains sequenced from one sample in a study of blood T cell repertoires in COVID-19. Assay: immunoSEQ multiplex PCR; the TCRdb copy retains only in-frame clones and omits some. This sample carries around 210,000 clones, roughly 85% of them seen once, and the ten largest clones take approximately 5.1%. The sequencing input was peripheral blood. All receptors come from a man aged 50 or older with COVID-19, enrolled during active disease.

J is TRBJ1-4 and V is TRBV18; 11 nucleotides agree with TRBD1. The CDR3 totals 17 residues. With V trimmed by 6 bases and J by 8 bases, 14 bases remained unmatched. Germline CDR1 is KGHSH and CDR2 is LQKENI. The CDR3 here is CASSRDRGNRGSEKLFF. CDR3 nucleotides: TGTGCCAGCTCCCGGGACAGGGGGAACAGAGGTTCGGAAAAACTGTTTTTT. Using reference TRBV18 and TRBJ1-4 for the parts outside the CDR3, the full variable domain is NAGVMQNPRHLVRRRGQEARLRCSPMKGHSHVYWYRQLPEEGLKFMVYLQKENIIDESGMPKERFSAEFPKEGPSILRIQQVVRGDSAAYFCASSRDRGNRGSEKLFFGSGTQLSVL.

This clone occurred a few times. The chain is built from TRBV2 and TRBJ1-4; 8 bases fit TRBD1. The V gene end was trimmed by 6 bases and the J gene end by 3 bases; junction bases not matched to a gene: 12. CDR1 SNHLY and CDR2 FYNNEI come from the germline V gene. The CDR3 has 17 amino acids. Written as DNA, the CDR3 is TGTGCCAGCAGGAAAGGGTTGGACAGGGTAGCTAATGAAAAACTGTTTTTT. Its protein product is CASRKGLDRVANEKLFF.

The rearrangement links TRBV10-3 to TRBJ1-1; D might be TRBD1 (6 bases). Trimming stripped 5 bases from V and 5 bases from J, with 18 bases between. Per germline, CDR1 ENHRY and CDR2 SYGVKD. The CDR3 contains 15 residues. This CDR3 is CAISQGQGSWTEAFF. In DNA, the CDR3 is TGTGCCATCAGTCAGGGTCAGGGGAGTTGGACTGAAGCTTTCTTT.

The chain combines TRBV6-5 with TRBJ1-5; no clear D gene. This CDR3 region has 15 residues. The germline CDR1 and CDR2 sequences are MNHEY and SVGAGI. V shed 8 bases and J shed 0 bases, with 14 bases lying between them. The CDR3 DNA reads as TGTGCCAGCCGGGTCAGAAGCTATAGCAATCAGCCCCAGCATTTT. Its translation is CASRVRSYSNQPQHF.

This clone was found once. The chain has TRBV5-4 and TRBJ1-2; 8 bases match TRBD1. The length of the CDR3 is 14 residues. Germline V lookup: CDR1 SGHNT, CDR2 YYREEE (reference sequence). With V trimmed by 3 bases and J by 7 bases, 8 bases remained unmatched. CDR3 in DNA: TGTGCCAGCAGCTGGGACAGGCCGGCGGGTGGCTACACCTTC. It specifies CASSWDRPAGGYTF.

This clone was counted a single time. The V gene is TRBV5-1, the J gene TRBJ1-2; weak D call: TRBD1 (5 bases). Per germline, CDR1 SGHRS and CDR2 YFSETQ. Deletions cut 3 bases from V and 0 bases from J, with 12 bases between. The CDR3 has 15 amino acids. The chain's CDR3 is CASSWGLGSNYGYTF. The CDR3 coding sequence is TGCGCCAGCAGCTGGGGACTTGGGTCTAACTATGGCTACACCTTC.

The rearrangement joins TRBV19 to TRBJ1-5; 9 bases line up with TRBD1. The length of the CDR3 is 16 residues. CDR1 LNHDA and CDR2 SQIVND come from the germline V gene (reference sequence). Trimming took 10 bases from V and 3 from J; bases not matched to a gene: 13. The CDR3 sequence: CATKTLGQGNNQPQHF. The CDR3, as DNA: TGTGCCACGAAAACCCTAGGACAGGGGAACAATCAGCCCCAGCATTTT. Combining the CDR3 with reference TRBV19 and TRBJ1-5 gives the whole variable domain DGGITQSPKYLFRKEGQNVTLSCEQNLNHDAMYWYRQDPGQGLRLIYYSQIVNDFQKGDIAEGYSVSREKKESFPLTVTSAQKNPTAFYLCATKTLGQGNNQPQHFGDGTRLSIL.

J is TRBJ1-2 and V is TRBV7-3; 7 positions match TRBD1. This CDR3 has 14 residues. V dropped 0 bases and J dropped 6; count of bases not matched to a gene: 4. Germline values: CDR1 SGHTA, CDR2 FQGTGA. DNA of the CDR3: TGTGCCAGCAGCTTAACGAGCACAGGGGATGGCTACACCTTC. This encodes CASSLTSTGDGYTF.

The genes are TRBV24-1 and TRBJ1-2; 7 bases are shared with TRBD1. CDR3 length: 13 residues. V was pared by 4 bases and J by 8 bases, with 6 bases of the junction left unmatched. CDR1 and CDR2 (germline): KGHDR, SFDVKD. CDR3 amino acids: CATSDNRGWGYTF. In DNA, the CDR3 is TGTGCCACCAGTGACAACAGGGGCTGGGGCTACACCTTC.

The CDR3 coding sequence is TGTGCCAGTAGTATGAGGGCGCTGGGCTACACCTTC. As protein: CASSMRALGYTF. The chain uses TRBV19 and TRBJ1-2; unclear D gene. Germline-derived CDR1 and CDR2 are LNHDA and SQIVND (reference sequence). With 3 bases removed from V and 8 bases from J, the gap between germline ends came to 10 bases. CDR3 length: 12 residues. The variable domain in full, completed from reference TRBV19 and TRBJ1-2, reads DGGITQSPKYLFRKEGQNVTLSCEQNLNHDAMYWYRQDPGQGLRLIYYSQIVNDFQKGDIAEGYSVSREKKESFPLTVTSAQKNPTAFYLCASSMRALGYTFGSGTRLTVV.

This clone is a singleton in its sample. The chain links TRBV3-1 (or the pseudogene TRBV3-2) to TRBJ1-2; D is possibly TRBD1 (5 bases). CDR1 and CDR2 (germline): LGHDT, YNNKEL (reference sequence). The CDR3 has 16 residues. Trimming pared 0 bases from V and 6 bases from J, leaving 17 bases between. DNA of the CDR3: TGTGCCAGCAGCCAAGAATCCCTCACCCCAGGGAATGGCTACACCTTC. It encodes CASSQESLTPGNGYTF.